The present T cell receptor (beta chain) was sequenced within a study of PD-1 blockade in classical Hodgkin lymphoma. Concerning this clone: Its antigen is unidentified.

This table comes from immunoSEQ multiplex PCR, and its TCRdb copy is limited to in-frame clones, with some not included. There are approximately 18,000 clones in the sample; approximately 69% occur only once, and approximately 8.8% lies in the top ten. General study points: Sources of repertoire differences remain undefined, possibly disease activity or prior therapy.

Every one of the patients relapsed after autologous stem cell transplantation (brentuximab vedotin exposure was variable). The CDR3 has 14 amino acids. This chain links TRBV7-5 with TRBJ1-5. TRBV7-5 is given as a pseudogene. The sequence was collected from a human donor with classical Hodgkin lymphoma. Source: peripheral blood mononuclear cells (PBMCs), taken before the second cycle of nivolumab. The CDR3 here is CVRSLETKGQPQHF. CDR3 nucleotide sequence: TGTGTCAGAAGCTTGGAGACCAAAGGCCAGCCCCAGCATTTT.